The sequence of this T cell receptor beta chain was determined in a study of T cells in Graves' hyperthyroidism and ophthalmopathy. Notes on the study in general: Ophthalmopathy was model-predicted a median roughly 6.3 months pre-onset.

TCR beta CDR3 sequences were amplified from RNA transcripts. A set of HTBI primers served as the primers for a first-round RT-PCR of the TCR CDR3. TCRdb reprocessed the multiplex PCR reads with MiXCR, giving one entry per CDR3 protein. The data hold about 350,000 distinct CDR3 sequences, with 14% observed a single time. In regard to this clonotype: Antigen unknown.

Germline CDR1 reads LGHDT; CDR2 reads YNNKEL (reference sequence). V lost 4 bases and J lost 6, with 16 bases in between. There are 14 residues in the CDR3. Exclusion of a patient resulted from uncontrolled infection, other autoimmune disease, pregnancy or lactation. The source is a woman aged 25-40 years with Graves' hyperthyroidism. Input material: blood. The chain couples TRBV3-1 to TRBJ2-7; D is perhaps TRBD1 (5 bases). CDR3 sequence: CASSPYRFGSEQYF. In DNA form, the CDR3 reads TGTGCCAGCAGCCCATACAGGTTCGGCTCCGAGCAGTACTTC.